The 30 T cell receptor beta chains presented below share a single source sample, sequenced in a study of tumor-infiltrating lymphocytes in primary liver carcinoma. Reverse transcription of around 500 ng total RNA with a constant-region primer produced TCR beta cDNA. Generation of the TCR beta libraries relied on three nested multiplex PCR rounds using slightly modified ARM-PCR. PCR rounds one and two used TRBV1-TRBV30 forward primers with a C-beta reverse primer for about 11 cycles each. TCRdb analysed the multiplex PCR reads with MiXCR anew, one entry per CDR3 protein. The repertoire holds 90,000 to 150,000 distinct CDR3 sequences, with roughly 70% as singletons. Co-extracted RNA and DNA came from roughly 20-30 mg of unsorted bulk tissue. The specimen sequenced was tumor-adjacent normal liver tissue. Every receptor here comes from a woman aged 55-70 years with primary liver carcinoma and hepatitis B virus infection.

Note on this clonotype: A junction boundary mismatches the germline segment, possibly from a read error. This chain links TRBV29-1 with TRBJ2-5, with D perhaps matching TRBD2 (5 bases). CDR1 is SQVTM and CDR2 is ANQGSEA in the germline V gene. The CDR3 length is 13 residues. The CDR3 sequence: CSIFRSGLETQHF. Written as DNA, the CDR3 is TGCAGCATCTTCAGATCGGGATTGGAGACCCAGCACTTC.

Remarks on this clonotype: A single base separates this from a much larger clone, so it may be a read error. The V call is TRBV28, the J call TRBJ2-7, with D possibly being TRBD1 (6 bases). Germline V gene sequence: CDR1 MDHEN, CDR2 SYDVKM. The CDR3 length is 16 residues. The CDR3 here is CASSSPGTRVIYEQCF. In DNA form, the CDR3 reads TGTGCCAGCAGCTCGCCCGGGACAAGGGTAATCTACGAGCAGTGCTTC.

This clonotype was detected ten times or more. The CDR3 DNA reads as TGTGCCAGCAGTCCCCCCCAGGGCGGCTACACCTTC. Residues: CASSPPQGGYTF. The V and J genes are TRBV12-3 or TRBV12-4 and TRBJ1-2, with D maybe TRBD1 (5 bases). The CDR3 extends over 12 amino acids. V dropped 5 bases and J dropped 8 bases, with 12 bases sitting between them.

In regard to this clonotype: It is likely a read error, because the conserved phenylalanine at the end of the CDR3 is missing. The chain joins TRBV5-4 to TRBJ2-1; D possibly corresponds to TRBD1 (5 bases). The germline CDR1 and CDR2 sequences are SGHNT and YYREEE (reference sequence). The CDR3 has 15 residues. CDR3 region: CAGSLVQGASDEQFI. The CDR3 nucleotides are TGTGCCGGCAGCTTGGTTCAGGGCGCTTCGGATGAACAGTTCATC.

A word on this clonotype: Compared with germline, one end of the junction differs, possibly owing to a read error. The rearrangement uses TRBV29-1 and TRBJ1-2, with D possibly being TRBD1 (6 bases). The CDR3 is 13 amino acids. Germline V gene lookup returns CDR1 SQVTM and CDR2 ANQGSEA. The CDR3 region is CIVEEGESYGYAF. The CDR3 DNA reads as TGCATCGTTGAAGAGGGGGAGAGCTATGGCTACGCCTTC.

In regard to this clonotype: A much larger clone differs from this one at a single base, so this may be a read error. The V call is TRBV5-5, the J call TRBJ2-3; D possibly corresponds to TRBD1 (6 bases). The CDR3 is 16 amino acids. CDR1 and CDR2 from the germline V gene are SGHKS and YYEKEE (reference sequence). The CDR3 DNA sequence: TGTGCCAGCAGCTCCAGGGGATCGACTGGCACAGGTACGCAGTATTTT. Translating gives CASSSRGSTGTGTQYF.

There are a few counts of this clonotype. The chain carries TRBV11-3 and TRBJ2-1, with D uncertain. Germline V lookup: CDR1 SGHNT, CDR2 YENEEA. CDR3 size: 13 residues. The CDR3 is CVSSPGEYNEQFF. The CDR3 DNA follows: TGTGTCAGTAGCCCCGGCGAGTACAATGAGCAGTTCTTC.

Notes on this clonotype: A much larger clone lies one base from this, so it may be a read error. This rearrangement joins TRBV30 to TRBJ1-2; possible D gene TRBD1, 6 bases. The CDR3 extends over 12 amino acids. From germline, CDR1 is GTSNPN and CDR2 SVGIG (reference sequence). The CDR3 DNA reads as TGTGTCTGGAGTCAGGGGAACTATGGCTACACCTTC. Translated: CVWSQGNYGYTF.

Notes on this clonotype: Germline is not matched at one junction end, which may reflect a read error. The V and J genes are TRBV18 and TRBJ2-7; 8 bases agree with TRBD2. Germline V lookup: CDR1 KGHSH, CDR2 LQKENI. There are 14 residues in the CDR3. CDR3 protein: CANSLGLVAYEQYF. Written as DNA, the CDR3 is TGTGCCAACTCACTGGGACTAGTTGCCTACGAGCAGTACTTC.

A remark on this clonotype: A read error may explain this, as a much larger clone is one base away. V gene TRBV14 combines with J gene TRBJ2-3, with D possibly being TRBD2 (5 bases). The germline CDR1 and CDR2 sequences are SGHDN and FVKESK. The CDR3 has 16 residues. CDR3 sequence (DNA): TGTGACAGCGGACCCGGGCGCGGAGTTAGCACAGATACGCAGTATTTT. It yields the protein CDSGPGRGVSTDTQYF.

This clonotype was counted many times. The chain is built from TRBV7-9 and TRBJ2-1; 11 bases map to TRBD1. The germline gives CDR1 SEHNR, CDR2 FQNEAQ (reference sequence). The length of the CDR3 is 15 residues. J lost 8 bases, V lost 5 bases, and 8 bases had no gene match. This chain's CDR3 is CASSQDRGREDEQFF. Here the CDR3 DNA reads TGTGCCAGCAGCCAGGACAGGGGGCGCGAGGATGAGCAGTTCTTC.

Comment on this clonotype: The germline gene is not matched at one end of the junction; a read error may be the cause. V is TRBV12-5 and J is TRBJ1-1; the D is unclear. Germline V gives CDR1 LGHNT, CDR2 FRNRAP. The length of the CDR3 is 14 residues. The CDR3 here is CTSGSVNMNTEAFF. CDR3 nucleotide sequence: TGTACTAGTGGTTCCGTGAATATGAACACTGAAGCTTTCTTT.

For this clonotype: The junction shows a germline mismatch at one end, possibly a read error. The genes are TRBV28 and TRBJ2-3, with D possibly TRBD1 on 5 matching bases. The CDR3 length is 18 residues. Germline values: CDR1 MDHEN, CDR2 SYDVKM. CDR3 loop: CASSFGHIQGHSTDTQCF. The CDR3 DNA follows: TGTGCCAGCAGTTTCGGGCACATCCAGGGCCATAGCACAGATACGCAGTGTTTT.

About this clonotype: Its ends do not fully match the called genes, so a read error is possible. The V and J genes are TRBV4-2 and TRBJ1-2; 9 positions match TRBD1. The germline CDR1 and CDR2 sequences are LGHNA and YNFKEQ. This CDR3 has 14 amino acids. CDR3 coding DNA: TGTGCCAGGAGCCAAGGGACAGGGATATATGGCTACACCTTC. Translation gives CARSQGTGIYGYTF.

With respect to this clonotype: Mismatch with germline at one junction end may stem from a read error. V gene TRBV5-5 combines with J gene TRBJ2-7; 9 bases map to TRBD1. The length of the CDR3 is 17 residues. Germline V gene data show CDR1 as SGHKS and CDR2 as YYEKEE (reference sequence). CDR3 amino acids: CTSSKAGGTGKESEQYF. CDR3 DNA sequence: TGTACCAGCAGCAAGGCAGGGGGGACAGGGAAGGAAAGCGAGCAGTACTTC.

The sample holds one count of this clonotype. A junction boundary mismatches the germline segment, possibly from a read error. The chain carries TRBV29-1 and TRBJ2-7, with 9 nucleotides matching TRBD1. CDR3 length equals 15 residues. Germline V lookup: CDR1 SQVTM, CDR2 ANQGSEA. Here the CDR3 DNA reads TGCAGCCTCCGACGGACAGGGGCTCCTGGCTACGAGCGGTACTTC. Translation: CSLRRTGAPGYERYF.

This clonotype turned up a few times. A single base separates this from a much larger clone, so it may be a read error. The V call is TRBV11-1, the J call TRBJ1-2; no definite D call. From germline, CDR1 is SGHAT and CDR2 FQDESV (reference sequence). The CDR3 length is 14 residues. The CDR3 DNA reads as TGTGCCAGCAGCCGGGTCCGACAATCTTATGGCTGCACCTTC. Amino acid sequence: CASSRVRQSYGCTF.

The V call is TRBV11-2, the J call TRBJ2-3; no clear D. CDR1 and CDR2 from the germline V gene are SGHAT and FQNNGV. This CDR3 has 14 amino acids. The CDR3 DNA reads TGTGTCGGCAGCTTAGATCGAGAGGTAGATACGCAGTATTTT. It codes for CVGSLDREVDTQYF.

This clonotype was detected many times. The chain has TRBV29-1 and TRBJ2-5; 11 positions agree with TRBD1. The V segment lost 0 bases and the J segment 14 bases; nucleotides outside the gene matches: 2. The CDR3 length is 11 residues. Germline CDR1 reads SQVTM; CDR2 reads ANQGSEA. CDR3 sequence: CSVEDGTGGYF. DNA of the CDR3: TGCAGCGTTGAAGATGGGACAGGGGGTTACTTC.

A word on this clonotype: This may be a read error, as it is one base from a much larger clone. V is TRBV6-5 and J is TRBJ1-3, with D possibly matching TRBD1 (6 bases). There are 15 residues in the CDR3. CDR1 is MNHEY, CDR2 SVGAGI, per germline. The DNA for the CDR3 is TGTGCCAGCAGTTACTCGATGGGGGCGCGATCCACCTTATATTTT. The encoded protein is CASSYSMGARSTLYF.

The genes are TRBV20-1 and TRBJ1-3, with D perhaps matching TRBD1 (5 bases). The germline CDR1 and CDR2 sequences are DFQATT and SNEGSKA (reference sequence). Trimming cost V 2 bases and J 0 bases, with 14 bases left between them. The CDR3 is 16 amino acids. This chain's CDR3 is CSARNIGTSSGNTIYF. In DNA form, the CDR3 reads TGCAGTGCTAGAAACATTGGGACCAGCTCTGGAAACACCATATATTTT.

This clonotype occurred once. This rearrangement joins TRBV19 to TRBJ1-5; no clear D gene. Trimming removed 11 bases from V and 7 bases from J, with 24 bases in between. This CDR3 spans 15 amino acids. Germline V gene lookup returns CDR1 LNHDA and CDR2 SQIVND (reference sequence). The CDR3 spells CAHSEGGGFVQPQHF. DNA for the CDR3: TGTGCCCACAGCGAAGGCGGAGGCTTTGTGCAGCCCCAGCATTTT.

This clonotype was recorded only once. A much larger clonotype is one base distant, so this may be a read error. CDR3 region: CASSSLTPGAGELFF. The CDR3 DNA follows: TGTGCCAGCAGTTCCCTGACTCCCGGGGCCGGGGAGCTGTTTTTT. The V and J genes are TRBV28 and TRBJ2-2, with a tentative D call TRBD2 (5 bases). Per the germline V gene, CDR1 is MDHEN and CDR2 is SYDVKM. The CDR3 covers 15 residues. Trimming took off 4 bases at V and 6 bases at J, with 15 bases between the two ends.

A note on this clonotype: A junction boundary mismatches the germline segment, possibly from a read error. V is TRBV5-1 and J is TRBJ2-1; weak D call: TRBD2 (6 bases). CDR3 size: 15 residues. Germline V gene sequence: CDR1 SGHRS, CDR2 YFSETQ. In DNA form, the CDR3 reads TGCGCCAGCAGTTTGGCTGGCGGGATATTTAATGAGCAGTTCTTC. This codes for CASSLAGGIFNEQFF.

The chain employs TRBV13 and TRBJ2-1; the D is unclear. With 5 bases removed from V and 3 bases from J, the gap between germline ends came to 17 bases. From germline, CDR1 is PRHDT and CDR2 FYEKMQ (reference sequence). This CDR3 spans 16 amino acids. CDR3 bases: TGTGCCAGCAGCCTCTTCCTCATCAGCTTCTACAATGAGCAGTTCTTC. Translation: CASSLFLISFYNEQFF.

A note on this clonotype: The junction departs from germline at one end; a sequencing error may be responsible. The CDR3 nucleotides are TGCAGCGCCCATAAGTCTGGGGCCAACGTCCTGACATTC. It specifies CSAHKSGANVLTF. J is TRBJ2-6 and V is TRBV29-1, with D tentatively TRBD1 (5 bases). CDR1 is SQVTM and CDR2 is ANQGSEA in the germline V gene. This CDR3 is 13 amino acids long.

The CDR3 region has the DNA TGTGCCAGCAGCTGGGGGACAGACCTCTGGGAGTGGTACTTC. It codes for CASSWGTDLWEWYF. This chain uses TRBV5-6 with TRBJ2-7; 7 bases are a match to TRBD1. The junction had 15 bases not matched to a gene; V was cut back by 3 bases and J by 12 bases. The CDR3 covers 14 residues. The germline CDR1 and CDR2 sequences are SGHDT and YYEEEE.

V and J are TRBV7-2 and TRBJ1-5; D is uncertain. The CDR3 has 13 amino acids. Trimming removed 0 bases at V and 7 bases at J, with 7 bases between. Germline V gene sequence: CDR1 SGHTA, CDR2 FQGNSA. In nucleotides, the CDR3 is TGTGCCAGCAGCTTAGCCATACCCCAGCCCCAGCATTTT. Its protein product is CASSLAIPQPQHF.

Worth noting for this clonotype: This may be a read error, as it is one base from a much larger clone. CDR3 coding DNA: TGTGCCAGCAGCTTCGCCGACAGGGGAGCGGAAACGCAGTATTTT. The encoded protein is CASSFADRGAETQYF. This sequence joins TRBV11-1 and TRBJ2-3; 8 positions match TRBD1. The V gene end was trimmed by 3 bases and the J gene end by 9 bases; junction bases not matched to a gene: 11. This CDR3 comprises 15 residues. Germline lookup yields CDR1 SGHAT and CDR2 FQDESV (reference sequence).

As concerns this clonotype: Germline and junction disagree at one end, which may indicate a read error. The rearrangement uses TRBV4-1 and TRBJ2-1; D might be TRBD2 (6 bases). Germline V gene data show CDR1 as MGHRA and CDR2 as YSYEKL. CDR3 length: 13 amino acids. The CDR3 sequence is CVSSRDFHNEQSF. The CDR3 nucleotides read TGCGTCAGCAGTCGGGACTTCCACAATGAGCAGTCCTTC.